The TCR beta chain described here comes from a study of blood T cells in healthy people across ages. The second PCR ran about 6 to 12 cycles with a sample-barcoded 5' primer and J-beta primers. A single record per CDR3 protein comes from TCRdb applying MiXCR to the 5' RACE reads. The data contain some 780,000 distinct CDR3 sequences, around 50% of them singletons. This CDR3 has 14 residues. The germline V gene has CDR1 SGHTA and CDR2 FQGNSA. Trimming shortened V by 4 bases and J by 9 bases, and 16 bases separated the two germline ends. A few counts support this clonotype. The sequencing sample was made of blood. The receptor was derived from a man aged 35 to 55 in good health. The chain recombines TRBV7-2 with TRBJ2-1; D might be TRBD1 or TRBD2, each matching 5 bases. The CDR3 loop reads CASSSTGAWGEQFF. CDR3 nucleotide sequence: TGTGCCAGCAGCTCCACCGGGGCCTGGGGTGAGCAGTTCTTC.